The 32 T cell receptor beta chains listed next were all sequenced from one sample in a study of shared clonotypes between healthy human individuals (dated by TCRdb to between 2020 and 2021). Libraries were made using the immunoSEQ multiplex PCR assay. The immuneACCESS repertoire file appears here via TCRdb, limited to in-frame rearrangements. These files lack a portion of the clones; in checked studies, under half of the deficit traces to unresolved V genes, and the cause of the others is not known. The sample contains some 740,000 clones, roughly 92% of them found a single time. Around 24% of the sample belongs to the ten largest clones. For the CD8 naive samples, CD45RO-negative cells were positively selected for CCR7, yielding a CD45RA+CCR7+ population from which TemRA cells were excluded. The sequenced material came from naive CD8+ T cells sorted from blood. In the paper's terms, the cell subset or site label means: CD45RA+CCR7+. These TCRs come from a man aged 25 to 40 in good health.

With respect to this clone: Other DNA sequences in this sample translate to the same CDR3. This chain connects TRBV27 to TRBJ2-7; 9 nucleotides align to TRBD1. This CDR3 spans 14 amino acids. The germline gives CDR1 MNHEY, CDR2 SMNVEV (reference sequence). V lost 4 bases and J lost 2; bases outside the gene matches: 3. CDR3 nucleotide sequence: TGTGCCAGCAGTTCGGGACAGGGCACCTACGAGCAGTACTTC. It is translated as CASSSGQGTYEQYF.

The chain is built from TRBV28 and TRBJ1-1, with D tentatively TRBD1 (5 bases). The V end was cut by 10 bases, the J end by 5 bases, with 14 bases between. Germline lookup yields CDR1 MDHEN and CDR2 SYDVKM. The CDR3 extends over 12 amino acids. CDR3 protein: CATRGVGTEAFF. In nucleotides, the CDR3 is TGTGCCACCCGGGGGGTCGGGACTGAAGCTTTCTTT.

The chain links TRBV5-1 to TRBJ2-7; D could derive from TRBD1 or TRBD2 (5 bases each). V was pared by 2 bases and J by 2 bases, with 14 bases between. The CDR3 extends over 15 amino acids. Germline lookup yields CDR1 SGHRS and CDR2 YFSETQ. The CDR3 is CASSFRSGRTYEQYF. CDR3 sequence (DNA): TGCGCCAGCAGCTTTCGTTCGGGACGTACCTACGAGCAGTACTTC.

The chain couples TRBV7-6 to TRBJ2-7; D uncertain. The CDR3 runs 12 residues. Deletions cut 5 bases from V and 6 bases from J, with 11 bases between. Germline V gene data show CDR1 as SGHVS and CDR2 as FNYEAQ. CDR3 residues: CASSKYLGEQYF. The DNA for the CDR3 is TGTGCCAGCAGCAAGTATCTCGGCGAGCAGTACTTC.

This clone was recorded once. This rearrangement joins TRBV10-3 to TRBJ2-1; 10 nucleotides align to TRBD1. The CDR3 sequence is 15 residues long. Germline assignment: CDR1 ENHRY and CDR2 SYGVKD. Losses at the gene ends were 0 bases for V and 9 bases for J; bases not matched to a gene: 5. In nucleotides, the CDR3 is TGTGCCATCAGTGAGTCGGGACAGGGGATCGGTGAGCAGTTCTTC. This codes for CAISESGQGIGEQFF.

As regards this clone: Other nucleotide sequences in the sample specify the same CDR3. The chain links TRBV5-4 to TRBJ2-3; 9 bases map to TRBD2. Per germline, CDR1 SGHNT and CDR2 YYREEE (reference sequence). The CDR3 length is 15 residues. The V gene end was trimmed by 0 bases and the J gene end by 2 bases; junction bases not matched to a gene: 1. The CDR3 bases are TGTGCCAGCAGCTTGGGACTAGCGGACACAGATACGCAGTATTTT. Its translation is CASSLGLADTDTQYF.

V is TRBV29-1 and J is TRBJ2-3; 7 bases agree with TRBD1. In germline, CDR1 is SQVTM, CDR2 ANQGSEA. V shed 1 base, J shed 2 bases, and the junction held 9 bases outside the gene matches. There are 16 residues in the CDR3. DNA for the CDR3: TGCAGCGTTGAAGGAGACAGGGCGGGTTTCACAGATACGCAGTATTTT. Its translation is CSVEGDRAGFTDTQYF.

The chain recombines TRBV6-5 with TRBJ2-1; D not resolved. Germline CDR1 MNHEY, CDR2 SVGAGI. The CDR3 extends over 12 amino acids. V gave up 6 bases and J gave up 9 bases, with 12 bases separating them. Written as DNA, the CDR3 is TGTGCCAGCAGCGCCCGGAGTACTGAGCAGTTCTTC. This gives the protein CASSARSTEQFF.

V gene TRBV28 combines with J gene TRBJ2-7; weak D call: TRBD2 (5 bases). Germline CDR1 reads MDHEN; CDR2 reads SYDVKM. CDR3 size: 14 residues. Trimming pared 1 base from V and 4 bases from J, leaving 11 bases between. CDR3 loop: CASSLLAGSYEQYF. CDR3 sequence (DNA): TGTGCCAGCAGTTTATTGGCGGGTTCATACGAGCAGTACTTC.

The V gene is TRBV7-9, the J gene TRBJ2-5, with 7 bases fitting TRBD1. The germline CDR1 and CDR2 sequences are SEHNR and FQNEAQ (reference sequence). The CDR3 runs to 14 residues. V lost 5 bases, J lost 7 bases, and 10 bases stayed unmatched. The CDR3 spells CASSQRQGLGTQYF. DNA for the CDR3: TGTGCCAGCAGCCAACGACAGGGTCTGGGGACCCAGTACTTC.

The V call is TRBV29-1, the J call TRBJ1-4; 7 positions agree with TRBD1. Germline V CDR1 and CDR2: SQVTM, ANQGSEA. The J segment lost 11 bases and the V segment lost 4 bases, leaving 7 bases of the junction unmatched. This CDR3 is 12 amino acids long. In DNA, the CDR3 is TGCAGCGTTGCAGGGGGTTTTGGGAAACTGTTTTTT. This codes for CSVAGGFGKLFF.

Note on this clone: One junction end disagrees with the germline gene, perhaps due to a read error. This chain links TRBV7-7 with TRBJ2-5; 8 bases are shared with TRBD1. CDR1 is SSHAT and CDR2 is FNYEAQ in the germline V gene (reference sequence). The CDR3 covers 14 residues. This CDR3 is CASSSSGQGETQYF. The CDR3, as DNA: TGTGCTAGCAGCTCCTCCGGACAGGGTGAGACCCAGTACTTC.

CDR3 DNA sequence: TGTGCCAGCAGGCCAGCCTCCGCCAGGGTAGAGTTCTTC. It encodes CASRPASARVEFF. J is TRBJ2-1 and V is TRBV27; D might be TRBD1 (5 bases). CDR3 size: 13 residues. The V gene's germline CDR1 is MNHEY and CDR2 SMNVEV (reference sequence). V was shortened by 6 bases and J by 14 bases, with 20 bases between the two germline ends.

The chain uses TRBV18 and TRBJ2-7; 7 nucleotides line up with TRBD1. From germline, CDR1 is KGHSH and CDR2 LQKENI. Trimming removed 3 bases from V and 2 bases from J; junction bases left unmatched: 4. The CDR3 runs to 14 residues. For the CDR3, the DNA is TGTGCCAGCTCACCTACCGACAGGGCCTACGAGCAGTACTTC. Protein product: CASSPTDRAYEQYF. Full variable domain (missing parts from reference TRBV18 and TRBJ2-7): NAGVMQNPRHLVRRRGQEARLRCSPMKGHSHVYWYRQLPEEGLKFMVYLQKENIIDESGMPKERFSAEFPKEGPSILRIQQVVRGDSAAYFCASSPTDRAYEQYFGPGTRLTVT.

The chain combines TRBV5-5 with TRBJ1-1; 8 nucleotides line up with TRBD1. The ends lost 4 bases at V and 6 bases at J; junction bases unmatched: 11. Germline assignment: CDR1 SGHKS and CDR2 YYEKEE (reference sequence). The CDR3 length is 15 residues. The CDR3 DNA sequence: TGTGCCAGCAGCCGAAGGACAGGGTTTGATGCTGAAGCTTTCTTT. This codes for CASSRRTGFDAEAFF.

The chain links TRBV4-1 to TRBJ2-1; TRBD2 agrees at 11 bases. V shed 6 bases and J 4 bases; nucleotides not matched to a gene: 11. The CDR3 has 17 amino acids. Germline V gene data show CDR1 as MGHRA and CDR2 as YSYEKL. The CDR3 DNA is TGCGCCAGCAGAAACTCCCCGACTAGCGGGAATTACAATGAGCAGTTCTTC. Encoded protein: CASRNSPTSGNYNEQFF.

The V and J genes are TRBV7-8 and TRBJ2-1, with a weak D call TRBD2 (6 bases). Germline V lookup: CDR1 SGHVS, CDR2 FQNEAQ. This CDR3 comprises 18 residues. Between the trimmed V and J ends, which lost 5 bases and 0 bases, there was a span of 20 bases. CDR3 nucleotides: TGTGCCAGCAGCCTAGGTTCTGGCGGGGCTACCTCCTACAATGAGCAGTTCTTC. Protein: CASSLGSGGATSYNEQFF. Complete variable domain (other parts from reference TRBV7-8 and TRBJ2-1): GAGVSQSPRYKVAKRGQDVALRCDPISGHVSLFWYQQALGQGPEFLTYFQNEAQLDKSGLPSDRFFAERPEGSVSTLKIQRTQQEDSAVYLCASSLGSGGATSYNEQFFGPGTRLTVL.

The chain employs TRBV6-4 and TRBJ2-1; TRBD1 matches at 10 bases. The junction had 4 bases not matched to a gene; V was cut back by 3 bases and J by 5 bases. Germline V lookup: CDR1 MRHNA, CDR2 SNTAGT. The CDR3 spans 15 residues. The CDR3 bases are TGTGCCAGCAGTGAGGACAGGGGGTTTCACAATGAGCAGTTCTTC. Its translation: CASSEDRGFHNEQFF.

The CDR3 region is CASSPGLAGGPPLGELFF. The CDR3 DNA is TGTGCCAGCAGCCCGGGACTAGCGGGAGGGCCTCCTCTGGGGGAGCTGTTTTTT. The genes are TRBV7-6 and TRBJ2-2; 16 bases line up with TRBD2. Trimming removed 5 bases from V and 8 bases from J; junction bases left unmatched: 11. CDR3 length equals 18 residues. The germline gives CDR1 SGHVS, CDR2 FNYEAQ.

This clone was seen more than once but under ten times. The chain joins TRBV7-9 to TRBJ1-2, with TRBD1 identical over 8 bases. Germline CDR1 is SEHNR and CDR2 is FQNEAQ (reference sequence). The CDR3 is made up of 13 amino acids. After removal of 5 bases from V and 7 bases from J, the junction contained 6 bases not matched to a gene. The CDR3 reads CASSPGGFFGYTF. CDR3 nucleotide sequence: TGTGCCAGCAGCCCAGGGGGCTTCTTTGGCTACACCTTC.

This chain links TRBV11-2 with TRBJ2-7; 7 bases are a match to TRBD1. The CDR3 is made up of 16 amino acids. Germline trimming cut 0 bases from V and 6 bases from J; bases unmatched to any gene: 11. The germline CDR1 and CDR2 sequences are SGHAT and FQNNGV. The CDR3 region is CASSLDYSDRPSEQYF. CDR3 coding DNA: TGTGCCAGCAGCTTAGATTATTCGGACAGGCCATCCGAGCAGTACTTC.

The chain recombines TRBV19 with TRBJ2-2; D is perhaps TRBD1 (6 bases). Trimming shortened V by 3 bases and J by 1 base, and 9 bases separated the two germline ends. Germline V CDR1 and CDR2: LNHDA, SQIVND (reference sequence). The CDR3 sequence is 15 residues long. CDR3 sequence: CASSMDSLNTGELFF. CDR3 nucleotides: TGTGCCAGTAGTATGGACAGCCTGAACACCGGGGAGCTGTTTTTT.

The rearrangement links TRBV2 to TRBJ1-2, with a weak D call TRBD1 (5 bases). CDR3 length: 14 residues. Germline values: CDR1 SNHLY, CDR2 FYNNEI. Trimming stripped 6 bases from V and 4 bases from J, with 15 bases between. The CDR3 sequence: CASSPGDFLYGYTF. The CDR3, as DNA: TGTGCCAGCAGCCCTGGGGACTTTCTCTATGGCTACACCTTC.

This rearrangement joins TRBV9 to TRBJ2-5; 9 bases are a match to TRBD2. Germline loops: CDR1 SGDLS, CDR2 YYNGEE. The V segment lost 4 bases and the J segment 4 bases; nucleotides outside the gene matches: 8. CDR3 size: 15 residues. CDR3 protein: CASSPPSSGAETQYF. The CDR3 DNA is TGTGCCAGCAGCCCACCGTCTAGCGGGGCAGAGACCCAGTACTTC.

The gene calls are TRBV28 and TRBJ2-7; D gene ambiguous. This CDR3 comprises 13 residues. Trimming took 1 base from V and 5 from J, leaving 9 bases between them. The germline CDR1 and CDR2 sequences are MDHEN and SYDVKM. The chain's CDR3 is CASSLLPRNEQYF. CDR3 sequence (DNA): TGTGCCAGCAGTTTATTGCCTAGGAACGAGCAGTACTTC.

The gene calls are TRBV13 and TRBJ2-6; D remains ambiguous. The V gene lost 5 bases and the J gene lost 1 base, with 9 bases spanning the gap. The germline V gene encodes CDR1 PRHDT and CDR2 FYEKMQ (reference sequence). CDR3 size: 15 residues. CDR3 in amino acids: CASSQLGSGANVLTF. For the CDR3, the DNA is TGTGCCAGCAGCCAGCTTGGTTCTGGGGCCAACGTCCTGACTTTC.

The genes are TRBV11-2 and TRBJ2-7, with 8 bases matching TRBD2. Germline V gene data show CDR1 as SGHAT and CDR2 as FQNNGV. The CDR3 consists of 16 residues. With V trimmed by 3 bases and J by 3 bases, 10 bases remained unmatched. The CDR3 DNA reads as TGTGCCAGCAGCTTCGCCCGAGCGGGAGCCGGCTACGAGCAGTACTTC. This encodes CASSFARAGAGYEQYF.

V usage is TRBV19 and J usage is TRBJ1-5; a possible D gene is TRBD1 (6 bases). Looked up from germline, CDR1 is LNHDA and CDR2 is SQIVND (reference sequence). The ends were cut back, 3 bases at V and 7 bases at J, with 16 bases in the middle. This CDR3 has 15 residues. CDR3 loop: CASSIRGGGGQPQHF. The CDR3 DNA reads as TGTGCCAGTAGTATTCGTGGCGGGGGCGGACAGCCCCAGCATTTT. Variable domain in full (rest from reference TRBV19 and TRBJ1-5): DGGITQSPKYLFRKEGQNVTLSCEQNLNHDAMYWYRQDPGQGLRLIYYSQIVNDFQKGDIAEGYSVSREKKESFPLTVTSAQKNPTAFYLCASSIRGGGGQPQHFGDGTRLSIL.

About this clone: The same CDR3 arises from other DNA sequences in this sample as well. V and J are TRBV27 and TRBJ2-3; 7 nucleotides agree with TRBD1. V dropped 6 bases and J dropped 0; count of bases not matched to a gene: 6. This CDR3 has 15 residues. The germline V gene has CDR1 MNHEY and CDR2 SMNVEV (reference sequence). This CDR3 is CASSSGTVSTDTQYF. CDR3 in DNA: TGTGCCAGCAGCTCCGGGACAGTTAGCACAGATACGCAGTATTTT.

The chain links TRBV5-1 to TRBJ1-1; the D gene is possibly TRBD1 (6 bases). The ends were cut back, 4 bases at V and 4 bases at J, with 14 bases in the middle. This CDR3 has 14 amino acids. Germline V gene sequence: CDR1 SGHRS, CDR2 YFSETQ. The DNA of the CDR3 is TGCGCCAGCAGCACCACAGGGTTGGGCACTGAAGCTTTCTTT. As protein: CASSTTGLGTEAFF.

The V gene is TRBV30, the J gene TRBJ1-5, with TRBD1 as a possible D gene (6 bases). The CDR3 extends over 14 amino acids. Per the germline V gene, CDR1 is GTSNPN and CDR2 is SVGIG (reference sequence). Trimming took 1 base from V and 4 from J, leaving 11 bases between them. The CDR3 coding sequence is TGTGCCTGGAGTGACGGGACACAGAATCAGCCCCAGCATTTT. It codes for CAWSDGTQNQPQHF.

The chain uses TRBV27 and TRBJ2-7; TRBD1 matches at 7 bases. This CDR3 is built from 16 residues. CDR1 and CDR2 from the germline V gene are MNHEY and SMNVEV (reference sequence). With V trimmed by 0 bases and J by 2 bases, 7 bases remained unmatched. The CDR3 spells CASSLSTGEVPYEQYF. The CDR3, as DNA: TGTGCCAGCAGTTTATCTACAGGGGAAGTTCCCTACGAGCAGTACTTC.